The present entry profiles one T cell receptor (beta chain) with its context. Additional DNA sequences in this sample encode the identical CDR3. In the study's own analysis: Quantification of nucleated cells was approximated via reference gene primer amplification. The protocol was immunoSEQ multiplex PCR, while the TCRdb copy is restricted to in-frame clones and leaves out a portion. V, J and clone size derive from that table, while D and trimming were established from the DNA sequence. The sample yields 220,000 or so clones, roughly 84% seen once. These data belong to a study of blood T cell repertoires in COVID-19. Germline lookup yields CDR1 SGHAT and CDR2 FQNNGV. The CDR3 runs to 13 residues. V lost 0 bases and J 1 base, leaving 3 bases between the germline ends.

This rearrangement joins TRBV11-2 to TRBJ1-1; D call uncertain. The receptor comes from a woman in her thirties or forties who had recovered from COVID-19. The sequenced sample consisted of PBMCs or T cells enriched from blood (not recorded which). As DNA, the CDR3 is TGTGCCAGCAGCTTAGAGAGGAACACTGAAGCTTTCTTT. Translating it yields CASSLERNTEAFF.